This entry is about one T cell receptor beta chain. The data are from a study of cytomegalovirus exposure and HLA in healthy donors. Separation from the roughly 680-subject first cohort characterized the roughly 130-subject validation cohort, to which the donors belonged. With 6 bases clipped from V and 5 bases from J, the junction kept 10 bases outside the gene matches. There are 15 residues in the CDR3. Germline V gene data show CDR1 as MNHNY and CDR2 as SVGAGI (reference sequence). Some clones are missing from TCRdb's copy, which holds only in-frame ones; the method was immunoSEQ multiplex PCR. The table records 100,000 to 150,000 clones, 89% of them present only once.

The chain joins TRBV6-6 to TRBJ2-1, with 7 bases lining up with TRBD1. The sequenced sample was PBMCs. The receptor's source is a woman younger than 30 in good health and CMV-seronegative. CDR3 sequence reads: CASRPDRDSNNEQFF. DNA of the CDR3: TGTGCCAGCAGGCCGGACCGGGACAGCAACAATGAGCAGTTCTTC.